This T cell receptor (beta chain) was sequenced in a study of CDR3 diversity in severe acne. In this sample, this clonotype turned up many times. TCRdb re-analysed the PCR reads in MiXCR, keeping a single row per CDR3 protein. The profile shows about 85,000 distinct CDR3 sequences, roughly half of them singletons. Looked up from germline, CDR1 is MNHNY and CDR2 is SVGAGI (reference sequence). This CDR3 contains 12 residues. This TCR was sampled from a male donor in good health, serving as a control. The V call is TRBV6-6, the J call TRBJ1-2; unclear D gene. The material sequenced was blood. This CDR3 reads CVVGGSFYGYTF. The CDR3 nucleotides are TGTGTGGTTGGTGGCAGCTTCTATGGCTACACCTTC.